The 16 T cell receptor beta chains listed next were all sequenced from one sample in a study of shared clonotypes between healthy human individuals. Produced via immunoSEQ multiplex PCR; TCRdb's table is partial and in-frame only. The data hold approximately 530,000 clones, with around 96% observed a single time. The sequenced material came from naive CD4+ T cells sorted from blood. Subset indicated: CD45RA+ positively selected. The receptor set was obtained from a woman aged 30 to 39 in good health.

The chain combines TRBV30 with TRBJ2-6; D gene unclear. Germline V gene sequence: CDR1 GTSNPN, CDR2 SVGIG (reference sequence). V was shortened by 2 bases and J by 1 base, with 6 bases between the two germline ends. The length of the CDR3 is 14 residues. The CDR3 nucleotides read TGTGCCTGGAGTCTCGGATCTGGGGCCAACGTCCTGACTTTC. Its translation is CAWSLGSGANVLTF.

The CDR3 is CASSPGGRELYEQYF. CDR3 bases: TGTGCCAGCAGCCCCGGGGGGCGGGAGCTCTACGAGCAGTACTTC. The chain uses TRBV28 and TRBJ2-5; tentative D call: TRBD2 (7 bases). The DNA matches TRBJ2-7 better at its end, which makes the J call doubtful. The CDR3 consists of 15 residues. Germline lookup yields CDR1 MDHEN and CDR2 SYDVKM.

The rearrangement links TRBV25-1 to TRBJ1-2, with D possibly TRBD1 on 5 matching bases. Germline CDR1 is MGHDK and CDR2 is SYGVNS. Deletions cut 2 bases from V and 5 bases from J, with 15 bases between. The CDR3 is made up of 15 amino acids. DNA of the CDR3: TGTGCCAGCAGTGAACCCAACGGGGCCTTTTATGGCTACACCTTC. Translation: CASSEPNGAFYGYTF.

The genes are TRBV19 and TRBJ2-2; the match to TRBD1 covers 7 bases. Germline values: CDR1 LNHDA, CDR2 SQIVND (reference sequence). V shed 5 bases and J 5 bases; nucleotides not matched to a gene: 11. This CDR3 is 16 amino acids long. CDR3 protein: CASSLDRAIKTGELFF. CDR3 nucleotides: TGTGCCAGTAGTCTTGACAGGGCAATCAAGACCGGGGAGCTGTTTTTT.

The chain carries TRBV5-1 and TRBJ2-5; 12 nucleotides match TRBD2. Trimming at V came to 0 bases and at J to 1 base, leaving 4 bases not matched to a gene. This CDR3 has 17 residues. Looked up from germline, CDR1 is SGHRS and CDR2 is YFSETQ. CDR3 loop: CASSLGLAGVAQETQYF. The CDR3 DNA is TGCGCCAGCAGCTTGGGACTAGCGGGAGTGGCCCAAGAGACCCAGTACTTC.

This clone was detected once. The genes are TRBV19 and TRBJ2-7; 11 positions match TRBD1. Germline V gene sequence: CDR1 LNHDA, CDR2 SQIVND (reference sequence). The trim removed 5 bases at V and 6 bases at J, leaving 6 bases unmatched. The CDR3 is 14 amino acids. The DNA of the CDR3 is TGTGCCAGTAGTTCCCGGACAGGGGGCACCGAGCAGTACTTC. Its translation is CASSSRTGGTEQYF.

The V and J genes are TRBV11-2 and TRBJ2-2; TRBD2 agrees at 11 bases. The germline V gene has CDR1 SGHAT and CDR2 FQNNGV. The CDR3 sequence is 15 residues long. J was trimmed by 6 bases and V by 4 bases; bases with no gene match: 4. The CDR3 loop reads CASSSYSGRAGELFF. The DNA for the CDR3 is TGTGCCAGCAGCTCTTATAGCGGGAGGGCCGGGGAGCTGTTTTTT.

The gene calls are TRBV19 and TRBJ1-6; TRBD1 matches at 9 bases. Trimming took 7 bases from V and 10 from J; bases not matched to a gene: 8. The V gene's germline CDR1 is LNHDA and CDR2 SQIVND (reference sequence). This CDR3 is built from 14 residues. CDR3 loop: CASKQTGGGSPLHF. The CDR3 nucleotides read TGTGCCAGTAAACAGACAGGGGGAGGCTCACCCCTCCACTTT.

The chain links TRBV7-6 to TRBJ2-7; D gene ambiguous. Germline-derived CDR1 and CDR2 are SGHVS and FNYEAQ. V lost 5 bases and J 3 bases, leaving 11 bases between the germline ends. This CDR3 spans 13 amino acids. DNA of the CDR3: TGTGCCAGCAGCCCGACCCATATCTACGAGCAGTACTTC. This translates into CASSPTHIYEQYF.

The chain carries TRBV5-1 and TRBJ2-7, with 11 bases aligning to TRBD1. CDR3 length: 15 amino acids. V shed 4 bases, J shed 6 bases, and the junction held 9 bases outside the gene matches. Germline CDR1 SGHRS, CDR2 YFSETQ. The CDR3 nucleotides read TGCGCCAGCAGCCCCGACGGACAGGGGGCCTCCGAGCAGTACTTC. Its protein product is CASSPDGQGASEQYF.

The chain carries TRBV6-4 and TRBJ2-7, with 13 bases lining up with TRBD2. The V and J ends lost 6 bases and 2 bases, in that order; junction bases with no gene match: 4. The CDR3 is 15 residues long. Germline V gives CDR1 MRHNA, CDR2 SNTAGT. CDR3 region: CASRGLAGLTYEQYF. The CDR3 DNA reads TGTGCCAGCAGGGGACTAGCGGGACTAACCTACGAGCAGTACTTC.

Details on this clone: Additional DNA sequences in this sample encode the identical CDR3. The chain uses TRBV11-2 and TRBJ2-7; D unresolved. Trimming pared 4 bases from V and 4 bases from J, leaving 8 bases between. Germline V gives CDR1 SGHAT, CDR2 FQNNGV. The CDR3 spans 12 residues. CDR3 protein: CASSSLGYEQYF. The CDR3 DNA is TGTGCCAGCAGCTCCCTAGGGTACGAGCAGTACTTC. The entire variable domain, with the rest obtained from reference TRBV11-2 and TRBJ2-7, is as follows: EAGVAQSPRYKIIEKRQSVAFWCNPISGHATLYWYQQILGQGPKLLIQFQNNGVVDDSQLPKDRFSAERLKGVDSTLKIQPAKLEDSAVYLCASSSLGYEQYFGPGTRLTVT.

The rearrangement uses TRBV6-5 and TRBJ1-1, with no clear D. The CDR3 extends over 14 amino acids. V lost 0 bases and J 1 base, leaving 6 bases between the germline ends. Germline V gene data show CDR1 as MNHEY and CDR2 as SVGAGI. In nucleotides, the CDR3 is TGTGCCAGCAGTTACTCGTGGACGAACACTGAAGCTTTCTTT. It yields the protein CASSYSWTNTEAFF.

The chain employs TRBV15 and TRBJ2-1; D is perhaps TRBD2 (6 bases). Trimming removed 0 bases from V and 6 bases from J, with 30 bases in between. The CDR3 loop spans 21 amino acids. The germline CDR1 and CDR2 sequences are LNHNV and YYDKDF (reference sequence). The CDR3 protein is CATSRDSFLGARLAMINEQFF. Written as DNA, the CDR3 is TGTGCCACCAGCAGAGACTCCTTTCTGGGTGCTCGGCTAGCGATGATCAATGAGCAGTTCTTC.

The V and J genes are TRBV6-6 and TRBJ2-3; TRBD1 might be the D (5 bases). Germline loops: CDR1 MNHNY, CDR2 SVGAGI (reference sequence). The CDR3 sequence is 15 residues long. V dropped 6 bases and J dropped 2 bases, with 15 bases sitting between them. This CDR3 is CASSRRDRNTDTQYF. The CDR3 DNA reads TGTGCCAGCAGCAGAAGAGACAGAAACACAGATACGCAGTATTTT.

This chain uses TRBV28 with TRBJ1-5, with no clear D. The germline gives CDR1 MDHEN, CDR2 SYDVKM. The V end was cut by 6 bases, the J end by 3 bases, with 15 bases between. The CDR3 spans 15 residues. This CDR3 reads CASRAGRATNQPQHF. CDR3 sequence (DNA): TGTGCCAGCAGGGCCGGTAGGGCCACCAATCAGCCCCAGCATTTT.